This TCR beta chain came from a study of T cells in Graves' hyperthyroidism and ophthalmopathy. Broader study findings: Most thyroid clonotypes with frequency above 0.001 were detected in blood. Patients with ophthalmopathy were separated from those with stable hyperthyroidism by a 13 V-J model.

Germline values: CDR1 SGHNT, CDR2 YYREEE (reference sequence). The length of the CDR3 is 15 residues. On this clonotype itself: Its antigen is not identified. A junction boundary mismatches the germline segment, possibly from a read error.

The investigators amplified TCR beta CDR3 regions from RNA transcripts. HTBI primers drove first-round RT-PCR of the TCR CDR3. Using its own MiXCR run on the multiplex PCR reads, TCRdb lists one record per CDR3 protein. The top ten clones hold around 29% of a sample with over 700,000 distinct CDR3 sequences, approximately 36% of them seen once. Specimen: blood. The chain has TRBV5-4 and TRBJ1-1, with a weak D call TRBD1 (6 bases). The receptor was derived from a woman aged 40 to 50 with Graves' hyperthyroidism. For the CDR3, the DNA is TGTGTCAGCAGCCTATCCGGGACATCTGGCTTAGAAGCTTTCTTT. It translates to CVSSLSGTSGLEAFF.